The rows below give T cell receptor beta chains drawn from one sample of a study of T cells in Graves' hyperthyroidism and ophthalmopathy. From the multiplex PCR reads, TCRdb called clonotypes with MiXCR, one entry per CDR3 protein. The sample has about 200,000 distinct CDR3 sequences, around a sixth seen once. Input material: blood. These receptors came from a woman in her forties or fifties with Graves' hyperthyroidism. Both conserved end residues are part of each CDR3. The D gene is left open where the match is weak. The size entry is marked missing in some rows and otherwise reads once, few, many or a size class.

clone size,V gene,J gene,D gene,CDR3 protein,CDR3 DNA
.,TRBV6-1,TRBJ2-3,.,CASIRGGSTDTQYF,TGTGCCAGCATCCGGGGAGGAAGCACAGATACGCAGTATTTT
.,TRBV2,TRBJ2-1,TRBD2,CASSADSGEYNEQFF,TGTGCCAGCAGTGCCGACAGCGGGGAATACAATGAGCAGTTCTTC
few,TRBV18,TRBJ2-3,TRBD1,CASSPDHGTDTDTQYF,TGTGCCAGCTCACCCGATCACGGGACAGACACAGATACGCAGTATTTT
.,TRBV14,TRBJ2-1,TRBD2,CASSPISGRTNNEQFF,TGTGCCAGCAGCCCGATTAGCGGGAGGACCAACAATGAGCAGTTCTTC
many,TRBV24-1,TRBJ2-1,.,CATSDRASVSYNEQFF,TGTGCCACCAGTGATAGGGCTAGCGTCTCCTACAATGAGCAGTTCTTC
many,TRBV28,TRBJ2-7,TRBD2,CASSLAGDRSSEQYF,TGTGCCAGCAGTTTAGCGGGGGACCGGTCGTCCGAGCAGTACTTC
few,TRBV4-1,TRBJ2-3,TRBD2,CASSQGLAETDTQYF,TGCGCCAGCAGCCAAGGACTAGCGGAAACAGATACGCAGTATTTT
.,TRBV20-1,TRBJ2-1,.,CSARDLGEQFF,TGCAGTGCTAGAGACCTAGGTGAGCAGTTCTTC
many,TRBV7-9,TRBJ1-1,TRBD1,CASSVGQGMNTEAFF,TGTGCCAGCAGCGTTGGACAGGGGATGAACACTGAAGCTTTCTTT
many,TRBV30,TRBJ1-5,.,CAWSLYRSNQPQHF,TGTGCCTGGAGTTTGTACAGAAGCAATCAGCCCCAGCATTTT
many,TRBV3-1,TRBJ1-2,.,CASSQVGGKGDGYTF,TGTGCCAGCAGCCAAGTAGGCGGCAAAGGGGATGGCTACACCTTC
many,TRBV3-1,TRBJ2-7,.,CAAGRLEQYF,TGTGCTGCTGGTCGGCTTGAGCAGTACTTC
many,TRBV18,TRBJ1-1,.,CASSSSPRSLNTEAFF,TGTGCCAGCTCATCTTCCCCCAGGAGTTTGAACACTGAAGCTTTCTTT
many,TRBV28,TRBJ1-5,.,CASNPDANQPQHF,TGTGCCAGCAATCCAGACGCCAATCAGCCCCAGCATTTT
many,TRBV6-1,TRBJ1-1,.,CASSETVGTEAFF,TGTGCCAGCAGTGAGACAGTCGGCACTGAAGCTTTCTTT
many,TRBV12-3/TRBV12-4,TRBJ2-5,.,CASSFGQTRRTQYF,TGTGCCAGCAGTTTTGGGCAGACGAGGAGGACCCAGTACTTC
.,TRBV20-1,TRBJ2-2,.,CSARREDKRANTGELFF,TGCAGTGCTAGACGAGAAGATAAACGGGCCAACACCGGGGAGCTGTTTTTT
.,TRBV13,TRBJ2-5,TRBD1,CASSPGQTYQETQYF,TGTGCCAGCAGCCCGGGACAGACGTACCAAGAGACCCAGTACTTC
few,TRBV14,TRBJ1-1,TRBD1,CASSQGRDRANTEAFF,TGTGCCAGCAGCCAAGGGAGGGACAGGGCGAACACTGAAGCTTTCTTT
.,TRBV6-6,TRBJ1-5,TRBD1,CASSYWQGDQPQHF,TGTGCCAGCAGTTACTGGCAGGGGGATCAGCCCCAGCATTTT
many,TRBV6-2/TRBV6-3,TRBJ2-1,.,CASSSLNNEQFF,TGTGCCAGCAGTTCACTGAACAATGAGCAGTTCTTC
.,TRBV14,TRBJ1-6,TRBD1,CASSRDPGTGPNSPLHF,TGTGCCAGCAGCCGGGACCCCGGGACAGGACCGAATTCACCCCTCCACTTT
many,TRBV20-1,TRBJ1-5,.,CSTHRDHNQPQHF,TGCAGTACGCACCGGGACCACAATCAGCCCCAGCATTTT
.,TRBV7-8,TRBJ2-7,.,CASSLVRTNGEQYF,TGTGCCAGCAGCTTAGTCAGGACAAATGGCGAGCAGTACTTC
many,TRBV7-3,TRBJ2-1,.,CASSLDWGDNEQFF,TGTGCCAGCAGCTTAGACTGGGGAGACAATGAGCAGTTCTTC
many,TRBV28,TRBJ1-1,TRBD1,CASSTLGPGGSFF,TGTGCCAGCAGCACGCTCGGTCCAGGGGGCAGCTTCTTT
few,TRBV5-1,TRBJ2-5,.,CACSLGLSGSQETQYF,TGCGCCTGCAGCTTGGGATTATCCGGGAGTCAAGAGACCCAGTACTTC
many,TRBV7-2,TRBJ2-1,TRBD2,CASSPLRGGANEQFF,TGTGCCAGCAGCCCCCTGAGGGGAGGGGCGAATGAGCAGTTCTTC
once,TRBV11-2,TRBJ1-6,.,CASSPPYTGRLLESPLHF,TGTGCCAGCAGCCCCCCATACACGGGACGGTTATTAGAGTCACCCCTCCACTTT
.,TRBV27,TRBJ1-2,.,CASSDGELYGYTF,TGTGCCAGCAGTGACGGTGAACTCTATGGCTACACCTTC
many,TRBV19,TRBJ1-2,.,CASSITGSGYTF,TGTGCCAGTAGTATCACAGGGAGTGGCTACACCTTC
.,TRBV11-3,TRBJ1-2,.,CASTPLEGFGYTF,TGTGCCAGCACTCCGCTGGAGGGCTTTGGCTACACCTTC
many,TRBV2,TRBJ1-2,TRBD1,CASNGDRGHYGYTF,TGTGCCAGCAATGGGGACAGGGGACATTATGGCTACACCTTC
many,TRBV7-2,TRBJ2-3,TRBD2,CASSLASGRVDTQYF,TGTGCCAGCAGCTTAGCTAGCGGGAGGGTAGATACGCAGTATTTT
many,TRBV5-1,TRBJ2-3,.,CASSYLTGTSTDTQYF,TGCGCCAGCAGCTACCTGACAGGAACTAGCACAGATACGCAGTATTTT
few,TRBV18,TRBJ1-5,TRBD1,CASSPTGNSNQPQHF,TGTGCCAGCTCCCCGACAGGGAATAGCAATCAGCCCCAGCATTTT
.,TRBV5-1,TRBJ1-1,.,CASSLNSPGGGTEAFF,TGCGCCAGCAGCTTAAACAGTCCGGGCGGGGGCACTGAAGCTTTCTTT
.,TRBV6-1,TRBJ1-4,.,CASSRSRASAGEKLFF,TGTGCCAGCAGTCGGAGCCGGGCCTCGGCGGGGGAAAAACTGTTTTTT
.,TRBV2,TRBJ2-7,TRBD2,CASRRAGGSYGQYF,TGTGCCAGCAGGAGGGCGGGAGGCTCCTACGGGCAGTACTTC
.,TRBV19,TRBJ1-4,.,CASSAGLSATNEKLFF,TGTGCCAGTAGTGCGGGACTTTCCGCAACTAATGAAAAACTGTTTTTT
many,TRBV20-1,TRBJ2-7,TRBD2,CSAGIAGGPAEQYF,TGCAGTGCTGGAATAGCGGGAGGGCCGGCCGAGCAGTACTTC
many,TRBV3-1,TRBJ2-7,TRBD2,CASSQAGLAGVNEQYF,TGTGCCAGCAGCCAAGCCGGACTAGCGGGAGTGAACGAGCAGTACTTC
many,TRBV4-2,TRBJ2-7,.,CASSQFATEGSGEQYF,TGTGCCAGCAGCCAATTCGCTACCGAGGGGAGCGGCGAGCAGTACTTC
many,TRBV5-1,TRBJ1-1,.,CASSLVEVPDTEAFF,TGCGCCAGCAGCTTGGTTGAGGTTCCGGACACTGAAGCTTTCTTT
many,TRBV27,TRBJ1-6,TRBD1,CASSPRRDSHNSPLHF,TGTGCCAGCAGTCCACGACGGGACAGCCATAATTCACCCCTCCACTTT
.,TRBV7-3,TRBJ1-1,.,CASSNSDIASEAFF,TGTGCCAGCAGCAATTCGGACATCGCCTCTGAAGCTTTCTTT
many,TRBV7-3,TRBJ2-1,.,CASSLGSGGSYNEQFF,TGTGCCAGCAGCTTAGGATCAGGAGGGAGCTACAATGAGCAGTTCTTC
few,TRBV18,TRBJ2-3,.,CASSPLSEATDTQYF,TGTGCCAGCTCACCATTGTCGGAGGCGACAGATACGCAGTATTTT
many,TRBV12-3/TRBV12-4,TRBJ1-2,.,CASTPISVTYGYTF,TGTGCCAGCACCCCGATTTCCGTTACCTATGGCTACACCTTC
few,TRBV6-1,TRBJ1-6,.,CASSELGAGRHNSPLHF,TGTGCCAGCAGTGAACTAGGGGCAGGGCGGCATAATTCACCCCTCCACTTT
many,TRBV12-3/TRBV12-4,TRBJ2-1,TRBD2,CASRPPLAGGSYNEQFF,TGTGCCAGCAGACCTCCGCTAGCGGGAGGATCCTACAATGAGCAGTTCTTC
many,TRBV28,TRBJ1-4,TRBD1,CASSSPTGGAEKLFF,TGTGCCAGCAGTTCCCCGACAGGGGGTGCTGAAAAACTGTTTTTT
once,TRBV27,TRBJ2-3,.,CASGGGLGVTQYF,TGTGCCAGCGGGGGGGGCTTGGGTGTGACGCAGTATTTT
many,TRBV7-9,TRBJ2-7,TRBD2,CASRNREDPYEQYF,TGTGCCAGCAGAAACCGGGAGGACCCCTACGAGCAGTACTTC
many,TRBV6-2/TRBV6-3,TRBJ2-5,TRBD2,CASIQAGAGETQYF,TGTGCCAGCATACAAGCGGGAGCGGGGGAGACCCAGTACTTC
once,TRBV5-1,TRBJ2-2,.,CASSLRASSRTGELFF,TGCGCCAGCAGCTTGCGGGCTTCATCAAGGACCGGGGAGCTGTTTTTT
once,TRBV28,TRBJ1-6,TRBD1,CASSLQQGNSPLHF,TGTGCCAGCAGTTTACAACAGGGGAATTCACCCCTCCACTTT